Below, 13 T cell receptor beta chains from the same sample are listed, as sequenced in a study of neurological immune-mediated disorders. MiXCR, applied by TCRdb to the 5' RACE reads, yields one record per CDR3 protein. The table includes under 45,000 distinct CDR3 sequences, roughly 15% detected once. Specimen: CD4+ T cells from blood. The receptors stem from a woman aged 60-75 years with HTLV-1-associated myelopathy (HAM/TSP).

The CDR3 nucleotides are TGCGCCAGCAGCAAGCGGGGTACTGGCACAGATACGCAGTATTTT. It codes for CASSKRGTGTDTQYF. The chain couples TRBV21-1 to TRBJ2-3. TRBV21-1 counts as a pseudogene. The CDR3 consists of 15 residues.

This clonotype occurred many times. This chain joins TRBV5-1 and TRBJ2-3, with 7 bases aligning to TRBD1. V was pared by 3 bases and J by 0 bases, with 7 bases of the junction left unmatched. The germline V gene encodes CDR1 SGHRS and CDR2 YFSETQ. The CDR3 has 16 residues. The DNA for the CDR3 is TGCGCCAGCAGCTCTGACAGGGAAGGGAGCACAGATACGCAGTATTTT. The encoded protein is CASSSDREGSTDTQYF. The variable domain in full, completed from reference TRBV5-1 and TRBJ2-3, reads KAGVTQTPRYLIKTRGQQVTLSCSPISGHRSVSWYQQTPGQGLQFLFEYFSETQRNKGNFPGRFSGRQFSNSRSEMNVSTLELGDSALYLCASSSDREGSTDTQYFGPGTRLTVL.

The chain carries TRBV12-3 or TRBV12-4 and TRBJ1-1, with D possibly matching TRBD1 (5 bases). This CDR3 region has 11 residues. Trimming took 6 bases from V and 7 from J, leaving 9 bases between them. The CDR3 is CASRMGDEAFF. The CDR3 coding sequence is TGTGCCAGCAGGATGGGGGATGAAGCTTTCTTT.

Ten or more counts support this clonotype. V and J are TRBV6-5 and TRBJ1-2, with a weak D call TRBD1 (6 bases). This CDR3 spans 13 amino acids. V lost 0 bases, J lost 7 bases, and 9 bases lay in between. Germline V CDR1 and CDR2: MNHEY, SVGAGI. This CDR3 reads CASSYSRDTGYTF. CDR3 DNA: TGTGCCAGCAGTTACTCCCGGGACACTGGCTACACCTTC.

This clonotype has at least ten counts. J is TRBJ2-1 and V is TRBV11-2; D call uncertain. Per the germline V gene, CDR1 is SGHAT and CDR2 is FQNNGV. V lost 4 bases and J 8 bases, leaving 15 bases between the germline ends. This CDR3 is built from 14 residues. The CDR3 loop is CASSSHLVGDEQFF. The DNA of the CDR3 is TGTGCCAGCAGCTCCCATTTAGTTGGGGATGAGCAGTTCTTC.

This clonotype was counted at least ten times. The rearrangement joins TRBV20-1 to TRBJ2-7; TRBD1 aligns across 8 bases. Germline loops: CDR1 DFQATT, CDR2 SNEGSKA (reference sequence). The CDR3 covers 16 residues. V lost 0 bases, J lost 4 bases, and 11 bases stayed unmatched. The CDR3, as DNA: TGCAGTGCTAGAGATCTTAGGACAGGGAGACCTTACGAGCAGTACTTC. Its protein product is CSARDLRTGRPYEQYF.

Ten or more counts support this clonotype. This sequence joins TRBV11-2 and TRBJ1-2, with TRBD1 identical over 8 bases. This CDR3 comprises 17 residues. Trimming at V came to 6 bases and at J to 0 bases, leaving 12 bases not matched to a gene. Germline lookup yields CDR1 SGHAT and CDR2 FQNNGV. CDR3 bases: TGTGCCAGCAGATGGGGAGATCCGGGACAGGCTAACTATGGCTACACCTTC. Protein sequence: CASRWGDPGQANYGYTF.

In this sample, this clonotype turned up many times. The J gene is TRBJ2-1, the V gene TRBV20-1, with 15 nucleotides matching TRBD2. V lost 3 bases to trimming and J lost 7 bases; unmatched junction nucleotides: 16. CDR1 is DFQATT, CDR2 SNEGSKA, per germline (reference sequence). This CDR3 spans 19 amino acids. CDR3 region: CSARGGLAGGPFVGNEQFF. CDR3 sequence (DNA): TGCAGTGCTAGGGGAGGACTAGCGGGGGGGCCTTTTGTGGGTAATGAGCAGTTCTTC.

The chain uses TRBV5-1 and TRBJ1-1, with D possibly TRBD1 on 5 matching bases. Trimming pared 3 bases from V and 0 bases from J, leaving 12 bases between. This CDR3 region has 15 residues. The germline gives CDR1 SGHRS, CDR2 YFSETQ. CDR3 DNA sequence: TGCGCCAGCAGCTCTCTGGGACCAATGAACACTGAAGCTTTCTTT. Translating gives CASSSLGPMNTEAFF.

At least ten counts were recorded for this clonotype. The CDR3, as DNA: TGCAGTGTACTTAGGGGCACTGAAGCTTTCTTT. It translates to CSVLRGTEAFF. This chain joins TRBV20-1 and TRBJ1-1; weak D call: TRBD1 (5 bases). Trimming shortened V by 7 bases and J by 4 bases, and 10 bases separated the two germline ends. CDR3 length: 11 amino acids. Germline V CDR1 and CDR2: DFQATT, SNEGSKA (reference sequence).

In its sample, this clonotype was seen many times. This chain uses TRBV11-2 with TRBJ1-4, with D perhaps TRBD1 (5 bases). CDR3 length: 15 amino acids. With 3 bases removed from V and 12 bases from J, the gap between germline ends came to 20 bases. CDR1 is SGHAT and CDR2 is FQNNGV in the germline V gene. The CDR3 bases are TGTGCCAGCAGCTTGGGGCCCGGGGAGACTGGGCAACTGTTTTTT. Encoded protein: CASSLGPGETGQLFF.

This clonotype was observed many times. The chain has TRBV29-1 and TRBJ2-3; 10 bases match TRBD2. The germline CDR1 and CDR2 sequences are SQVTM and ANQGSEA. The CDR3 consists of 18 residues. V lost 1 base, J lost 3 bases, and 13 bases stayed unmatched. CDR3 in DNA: TGCAGCGTTGAAGGGCTAGCGGGGGCCCCACCGTGGACAGATACGCAGTATTTT. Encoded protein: CSVEGLAGAPPWTDTQYF.

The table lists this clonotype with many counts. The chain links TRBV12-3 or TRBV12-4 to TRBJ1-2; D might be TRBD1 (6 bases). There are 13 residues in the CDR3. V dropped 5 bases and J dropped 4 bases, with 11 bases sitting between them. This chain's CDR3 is CASSLQGPYGYTF. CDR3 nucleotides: TGTGCCAGCAGTCTACAGGGTCCCTATGGCTACACCTTC.